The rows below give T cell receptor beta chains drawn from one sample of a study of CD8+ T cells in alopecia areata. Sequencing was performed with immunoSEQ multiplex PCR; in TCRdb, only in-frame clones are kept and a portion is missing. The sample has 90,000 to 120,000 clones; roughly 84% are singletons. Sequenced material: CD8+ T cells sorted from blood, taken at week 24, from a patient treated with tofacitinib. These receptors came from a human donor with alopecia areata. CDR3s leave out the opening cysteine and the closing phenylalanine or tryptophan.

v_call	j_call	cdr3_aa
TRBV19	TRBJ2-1	ASSIRGQGFDEQF
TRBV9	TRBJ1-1	ASSVYIGTEAF
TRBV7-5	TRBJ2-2	ASSLTLLGGELF
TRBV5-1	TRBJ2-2	ASRPGADAGELF
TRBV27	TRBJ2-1	ASSEAGLNEQF
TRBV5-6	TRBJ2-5	ASSLAGLEGETQY
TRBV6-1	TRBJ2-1	ASSDPLSGHPYNEQF
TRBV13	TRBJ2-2	ASSLKGSTGTGELF
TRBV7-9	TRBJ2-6	ASSLNPGKNSGANVLT
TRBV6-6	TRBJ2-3	ASSYRGQADTQY
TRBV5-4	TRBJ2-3	ASSFRTGTDTQY
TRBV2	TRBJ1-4	ASSYRGTNEKLF